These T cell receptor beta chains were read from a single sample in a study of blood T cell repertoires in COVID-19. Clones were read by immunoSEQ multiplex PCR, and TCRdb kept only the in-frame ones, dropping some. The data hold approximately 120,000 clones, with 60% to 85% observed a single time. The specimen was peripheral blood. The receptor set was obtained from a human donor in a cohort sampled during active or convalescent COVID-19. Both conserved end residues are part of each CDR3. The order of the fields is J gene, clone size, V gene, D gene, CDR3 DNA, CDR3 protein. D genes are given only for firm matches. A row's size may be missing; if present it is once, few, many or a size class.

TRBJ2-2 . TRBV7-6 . TGTGCCAGCAGCTTTCTACAGGGATTCCCCGGGGAGCTGTTTTTT CASSFLQGFPGELFF
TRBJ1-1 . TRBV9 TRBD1 TGTGCCAGCAGCGGTCGACAGGGGCAACTTAGGGGTGAAGCTTTCTTT CASSGRQGQLRGEAFF
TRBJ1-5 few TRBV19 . TGTGCCAGTAGTCGCGATCGGGGGGGCGTTTATAGCAATCAGCCCCAGCATTTT CASSRDRGGVYSNQPQHF
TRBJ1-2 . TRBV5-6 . TGTGCCAGCAGGCTACGGGAGCAGGGAGACAAGAATGGCTACACCTTC CASRLREQGDKNGYTF
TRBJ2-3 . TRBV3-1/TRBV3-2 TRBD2 TGTGCCAGCAGCCAGACTAGCGGCACAGATACGCAGTATTTT CASSQTSGTDTQYF
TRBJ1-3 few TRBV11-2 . TGTGCCAGCAGCTTAGAAGTACAGGGAAACACCATATATTTT CASSLEVQGNTIYF
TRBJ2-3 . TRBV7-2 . TGTGCCAGCAGCTTAGATGGCGGTTCCACAGATACGCAGTATTTT CASSLDGGSTDTQYF
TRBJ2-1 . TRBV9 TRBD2 TGTGCCAGCAGCGTTGAGGGTGGACTAGCGGGAGCCCAGTTCTTC CASSVEGGLAGAQFF
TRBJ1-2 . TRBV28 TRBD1 TGTGCCAGCAGTCTAAATGAGGGGGCGGGTGGCTACACCTTC CASSLNEGAGGYTF
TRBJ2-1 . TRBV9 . TGTGCCAGCAGCCGAGGGGGGGGTGGCAGAGACAATGAGCAGTTCTTC CASSRGGGGRDNEQFF
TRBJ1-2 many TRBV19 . TGTGCCAGTAGTCCACAGAGTCCTAACTATGGCTACACCTTC CASSPQSPNYGYTF
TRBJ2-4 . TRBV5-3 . TGTGCCAGAAGCTTGGACCTAAAAAACATTCAGTACTTC CARSLDLKNIQYF
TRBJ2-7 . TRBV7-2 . TGTGCCAGCAGCTCAATTAACGGCTACGAGCAGTACTTC CASSSINGYEQYF
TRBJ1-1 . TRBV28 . TGTGCCAGCAGTCTGGGACGGACTGGGAGGACTGAAGCTTTCTTT CASSLGRTGRTEAFF
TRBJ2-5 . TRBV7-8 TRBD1 TGTGCCAGCAGCGGGTGGGACAGGGTAGGGACCCAGTACTTC CASSGWDRVGTQYF
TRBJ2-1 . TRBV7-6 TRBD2 TGTGCCAGCAGCTTAGCAAGTCCTAGCGGGACTAACAATGAGCAGTTCTTC CASSLASPSGTNNEQFF
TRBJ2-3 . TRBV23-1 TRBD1 TGCGCCCCCAGACGACCGGGACAGGGGAGCACAGATACGCAGTATTTT CAPRRPGQGSTDTQYF
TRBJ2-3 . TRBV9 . TGTGCCAGCAGCTTCTCGACATCCTTGGGAGATACGCAGTATTTT CASSFSTSLGDTQYF
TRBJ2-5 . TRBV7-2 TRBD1 TGTGCCAGCAGTACAGGACAGGGACGACAAGAGACCCAGTACTTC CASSTGQGRQETQYF
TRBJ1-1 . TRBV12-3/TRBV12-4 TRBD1 TGTGCCAGCACCGAGGGGGACAGGGGTGAAGCTTTCTTT CASTEGDRGEAFF
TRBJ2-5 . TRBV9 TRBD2 TGTGCCAGCAGTCGACTAGCGGGGCACCAAGAGACCCAGTACTTC CASSRLAGHQETQYF
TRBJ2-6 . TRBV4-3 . TGCGCCAGCAGCCAAGGGGGGCGTTCTGGGGCCAACGTCCTGACTTTC CASSQGGRSGANVLTF
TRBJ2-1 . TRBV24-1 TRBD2 TGTGCCACCAGTGATGGGACTAGCGGGGCTTACAATGAGCAGTTCTTC CATSDGTSGAYNEQFF
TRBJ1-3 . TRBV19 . TGTGCCAGTAGTAATTATTACAGGGTTCAGAGCTCTGGAAACACCATATATTTT CASSNYYRVQSSGNTIYF
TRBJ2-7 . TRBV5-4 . TGTGCCAGCAGCTTAGCATTCGGGTACGAGCAGTACTTC CASSLAFGYEQYF
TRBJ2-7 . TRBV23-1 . TGCGCCAGCAGTCAATCGGTGGCCTCCTACGAGCAGTACTTC CASSQSVASYEQYF
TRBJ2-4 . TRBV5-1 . TGCGCCAGCAGAAAGGGACTCTTAATAGCCAAAAACATTCAGTACTTC CASRKGLLIAKNIQYF
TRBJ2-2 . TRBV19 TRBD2 TGTGCCAGTAGCCCGGGACTAGCGGGCTACAGCACCGTGGAGCTGTTTTTT CASSPGLAGYSTVELFF
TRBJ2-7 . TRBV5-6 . TGTGCCAGCAGCTTGGAGACACGCGGGGTTCACGAGCAGTACTTC CASSLETRGVHEQYF
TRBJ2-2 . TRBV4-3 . TGCGCCAGCAGCCAAGAGACTTTTAACACCGGGGAGCTGTTTTTT CASSQETFNTGELFF
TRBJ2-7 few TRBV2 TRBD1 TGTGCCAGCATTCTGGACAGGGCCTACGAGCAGTACTTC CASILDRAYEQYF
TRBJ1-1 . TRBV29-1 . TGCAGCGTTGAAGATGGGCAGGGATGGAAAGCTTTCTTT CSVEDGQGWKAFF
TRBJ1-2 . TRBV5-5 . TGTGCCAGCAGCTTGACAGGGCAGATTAACTATGGCTACACCTTC CASSLTGQINYGYTF
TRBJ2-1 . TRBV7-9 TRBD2 TGTGCCAGCAGCTTGGCCGGGACTAGCTTCGACAATGAGCAGTTCTTC CASSLAGTSFDNEQFF
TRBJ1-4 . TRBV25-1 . TGTGCCAGCAGTGAAGCCCGGGCAACTAATGAAAAACTGTTTTTT CASSEARATNEKLFF
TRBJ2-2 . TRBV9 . TGTGCCAGCAGCTCTTCGTCGGGGACCGGGGAGCTGTTTTTT CASSSSSGTGELFF
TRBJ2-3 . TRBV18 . TGTGCCAGCTCACCTAGCCTCGAGAGCACAGATACGCAGTATTTT CASSPSLESTDTQYF
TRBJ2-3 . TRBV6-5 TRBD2 TGTGCCAGCAGTTACAGCGGGAGGGCGAGCACAGATACGCAGTATTTT CASSYSGRASTDTQYF
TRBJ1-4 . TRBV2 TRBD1 TGTGCCAGCAAAGGAGACAGGGCAGCTGAAAAACTGTTTTTT CASKGDRAAEKLFF
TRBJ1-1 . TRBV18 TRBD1 TGTGCCAGCTCATCAATACAGGGGGGCACTGAAGCTTTCTTT CASSSIQGGTEAFF
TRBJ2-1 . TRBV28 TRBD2 TGTGCCAGCAGTTTCGGCTTCGGGAGGCGCCACAATGAGCAGTTCTTC CASSFGFGRRHNEQFF
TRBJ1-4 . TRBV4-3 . TGCGCCAGCAGCCGCAAAGGGGGAACTAATGAAAAACTGTTTTTT CASSRKGGTNEKLFF
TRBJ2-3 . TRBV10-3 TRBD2 TGTGCCATCAGTGAGTGGACTAGCGGGAGCACAGATACGCAGTATTTT CAISEWTSGSTDTQYF
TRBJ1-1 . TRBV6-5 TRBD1 TGTGCCAGCAGTTACGGGACAGGGGGAGCTGAAGCTTTCTTT CASSYGTGGAEAFF
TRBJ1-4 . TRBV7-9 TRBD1 TGTGCCAGCAGCTCACACAGGGGGGATGGTGAAAAACTGTTTTTT CASSSHRGDGEKLFF
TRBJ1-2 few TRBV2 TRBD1 TGTGCCAGCAGTGCCGGGACAGGGGGCCGGAAAGGCTACACCTTC CASSAGTGGRKGYTF
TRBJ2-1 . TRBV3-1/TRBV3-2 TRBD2 TGTGCCAGCAGCCCCCGGACTAGCGATGCCTACAATGAGCAGTTCTTC CASSPRTSDAYNEQFF
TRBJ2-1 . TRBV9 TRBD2 TGTGCCAGCAGCGCCGGGACTAGCGGGAGCAATGAGCAGTTCTTC CASSAGTSGSNEQFF
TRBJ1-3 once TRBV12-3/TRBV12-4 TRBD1 TGTGCCAGCAGTTTTCAGGGACAGTACACCATATATTTT CASSFQGQYTIYF